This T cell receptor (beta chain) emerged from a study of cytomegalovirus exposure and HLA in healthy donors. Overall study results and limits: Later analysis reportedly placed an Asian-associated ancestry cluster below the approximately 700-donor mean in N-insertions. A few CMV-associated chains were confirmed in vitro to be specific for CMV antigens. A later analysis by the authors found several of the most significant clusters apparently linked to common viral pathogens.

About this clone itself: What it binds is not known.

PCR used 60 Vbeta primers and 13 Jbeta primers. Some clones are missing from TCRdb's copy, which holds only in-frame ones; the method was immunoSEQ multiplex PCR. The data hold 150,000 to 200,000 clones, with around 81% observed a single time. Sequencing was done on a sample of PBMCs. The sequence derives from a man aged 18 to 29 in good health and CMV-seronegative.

The CDR3 sequence: CASSDVAGGTGELFF. Here the CDR3 DNA reads TGTGCCAGCAGTGACGTAGCGGGAGGTACCGGGGAGCTGTTTTTT. The chain couples TRBV6-4 to TRBJ2-2; 10 bases are a match to TRBD2. The ends lost 2 bases at V and 5 bases at J; junction bases unmatched: 2. Germline CDR1 MRHNA, CDR2 SNTAGT. The CDR3 contains 15 residues.